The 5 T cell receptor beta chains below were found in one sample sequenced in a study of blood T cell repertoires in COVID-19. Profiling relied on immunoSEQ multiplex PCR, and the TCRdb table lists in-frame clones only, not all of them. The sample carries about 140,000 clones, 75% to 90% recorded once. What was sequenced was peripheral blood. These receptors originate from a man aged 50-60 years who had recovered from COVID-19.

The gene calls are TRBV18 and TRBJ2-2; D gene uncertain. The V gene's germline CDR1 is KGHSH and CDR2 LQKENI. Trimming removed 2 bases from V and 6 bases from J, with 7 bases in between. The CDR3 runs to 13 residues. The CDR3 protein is CASSPIAPGELFF. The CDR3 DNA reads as TGTGCCAGCTCACCAATAGCCCCCGGGGAGCTGTTTTTT.

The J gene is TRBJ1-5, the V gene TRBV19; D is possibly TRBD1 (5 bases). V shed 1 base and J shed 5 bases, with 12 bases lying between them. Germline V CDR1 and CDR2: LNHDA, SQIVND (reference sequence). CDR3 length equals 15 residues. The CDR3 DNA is TGTGCCAGTAGTATAGTAGGGGAGGGCCATCAGCCCCAGCATTTT. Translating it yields CASSIVGEGHQPQHF.

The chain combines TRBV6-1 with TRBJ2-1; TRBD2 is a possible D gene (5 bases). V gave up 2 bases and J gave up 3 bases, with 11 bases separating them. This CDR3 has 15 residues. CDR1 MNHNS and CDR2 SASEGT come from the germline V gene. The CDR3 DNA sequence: TGTGCCAGCAGTGAAACCGGGGTTCGCTACAATGAGCAGTTCTTC. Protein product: CASSETGVRYNEQFF.

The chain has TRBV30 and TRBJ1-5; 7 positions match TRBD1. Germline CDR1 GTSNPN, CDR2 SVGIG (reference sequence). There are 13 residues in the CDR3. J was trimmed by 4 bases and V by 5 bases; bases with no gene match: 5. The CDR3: CAWGRDSNQPQHF. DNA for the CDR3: TGTGCCTGGGGCCGGGACAGTAATCAGCCCCAGCATTTT. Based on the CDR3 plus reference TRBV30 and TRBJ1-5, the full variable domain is SQTIHQWPATLVQPVGSPLSLECTVEGTSNPNLYWYRQAAGRGLQLLFYSVGIGQISSEVPQNLSASRPQDRQFILSSKKLLLSDSGFYLCAWGRDSNQPQHFGDGTRLSIL.

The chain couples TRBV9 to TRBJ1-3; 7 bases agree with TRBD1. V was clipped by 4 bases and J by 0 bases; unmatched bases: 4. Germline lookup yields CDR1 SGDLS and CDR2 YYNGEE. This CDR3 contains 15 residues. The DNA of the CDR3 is TGTGCCAGCAGCTCCGGGACAGCCTCTGGAAACACCATATATTTT. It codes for CASSSGTASGNTIYF.